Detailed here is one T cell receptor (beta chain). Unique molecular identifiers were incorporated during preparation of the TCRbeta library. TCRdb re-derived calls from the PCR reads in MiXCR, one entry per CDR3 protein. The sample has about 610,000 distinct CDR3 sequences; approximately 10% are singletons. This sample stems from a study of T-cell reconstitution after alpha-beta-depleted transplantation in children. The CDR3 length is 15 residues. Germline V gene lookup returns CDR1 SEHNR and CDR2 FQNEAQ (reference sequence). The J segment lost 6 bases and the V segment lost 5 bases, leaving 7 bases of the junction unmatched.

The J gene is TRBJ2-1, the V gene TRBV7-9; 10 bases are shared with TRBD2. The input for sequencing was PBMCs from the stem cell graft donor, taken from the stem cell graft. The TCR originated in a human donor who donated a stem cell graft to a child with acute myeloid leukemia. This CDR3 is CASSPGSGGINEQFF. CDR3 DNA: TGTGCCAGCAGCCCGGGTAGCGGGGGGATCAATGAGCAGTTCTTC.